A single sample is the source of the 31 T cell receptor beta chains below, sequenced in a study of response to subunit inactivated influenza vaccine (dated by TCRdb to the late 2010s). The library was made by RT-PCR. Sequencing was performed on an Illumina HiSeq 2500. The raw public data were reprocessed by TCRdb itself: fastp quality trimming at Q25, MiXCR clonotype calling, in-frame beta chains only. Each record represents a unique CDR3 protein, reported with the most common genes and DNA among its rows. This sample gives around 790,000 distinct CDR3 sequences in total; roughly 20% of them show up just once. 10% to 13% of the sample is taken by the ten largest. Sequenced material: PBMCs from blood, taken around 5 days after vaccination. The receptors shown here come from a man aged 50-60 years who received an inactivated influenza vaccine. Donor details come from another sample of the same person, matched by shared clones.

J is TRBJ2-1 and V is TRBV12-3 or TRBV12-4; 10 nucleotides line up with TRBD2. The CDR3 totals 14 residues. V shed 7 bases and J 9 bases; nucleotides not matched to a gene: 9. The CDR3 loop is CASTLAGEDGEQFF. Written as DNA, the CDR3 is TGTGCCAGCACCCTAGCGGGAGAGGATGGTGAGCAGTTCTTC.

This clonotype was counted between two and nine times. CDR3 in amino acids: CASSYGLKGNGYTF. In nucleotides, the CDR3 is TGTGCCAGCAGTTACGGGTTAAAGGGAAACGGCTACACCTTC. The chain joins TRBV6-2 or TRBV6-3 to TRBJ1-2; D call uncertain. V was cut by 2 bases and J by 8 bases, with 15 bases left in between. CDR1 is MNHEY, CDR2 SVGEGT, per germline. The CDR3 covers 14 residues.

In this sample, this clonotype turned up a few times. The chain combines TRBV7-9 with TRBJ2-5; D gene uncertain. Trimming stripped 1 base from V and 4 bases from J, with 13 bases between. The CDR3 is 15 amino acids. Per germline, CDR1 SEHNR and CDR2 FQNEAQ (reference sequence). CDR3 loop: CASSLDGVVGETQYF. CDR3 nucleotides: TGTGCCAGCAGCTTAGACGGCGTTGTGGGAGAGACCCAGTACTTC.

The genes are TRBV7-2 and TRBJ2-5; TRBD1 matches 7 bases. The germline gives CDR1 SGHTA, CDR2 FQGNSA. The trim removed 8 bases at V and 5 bases at J, leaving 14 bases unmatched. The CDR3 runs to 15 residues. The CDR3, as DNA: TGTGCCAGCCGCGCCAGGGGGACCGTCGGTGAGACCCAGTACTTC. It codes for CASRARGTVGETQYF.

There are a few counts of this clonotype. The CDR3 region has the DNA TGTGCCAGCAGCCAAGCCGCCCCGGGACAGGGATCGACAGATACGCAGTATTTT. Its protein product is CASSQAAPGQGSTDTQYF. The rearrangement uses TRBV3-1 and TRBJ2-3, with TRBD1 matching 9 bases. V dropped 1 base and J dropped 3; count of bases not matched to a gene: 11. The CDR3 is made up of 18 amino acids. Per the germline V gene, CDR1 is LGHDT and CDR2 is YNNKEL (reference sequence).

This clonotype showed up just a few times. This CDR3 reads CASRSRTEYQETQYF. The CDR3 coding sequence is TGCGCCAGCAGATCTAGGACAGAGTACCAAGAGACCCAGTACTTC. The V and J genes are TRBV5-1 and TRBJ2-5, with D maybe TRBD1 (6 bases). Between the trimmed V and J ends, which lost 5 bases and 0 bases, there was a span of 14 bases. The CDR3 runs 15 residues. The germline CDR1 and CDR2 sequences are SGHRS and YFSETQ. The full variable domain, rest sourced from reference TRBV5-1 and TRBJ2-5, is KAGVTQTPRYLIKTRGQQVTLSCSPISGHRSVSWYQQTPGQGLQFLFEYFSETQRNKGNFPGRFSGRQFSNSRSEMNVSTLELGDSALYLCASRSRTEYQETQYFGPGTRLLVL.

This clonotype was found a few times. The CDR3 is CASSLEGNRGFQFF. DNA of the CDR3: TGCGCCAGCAGCTTGGAAGGGAACCGGGGCTTCCAGTTCTTC. The V gene is TRBV5-1, the J gene TRBJ2-1, with D tentatively TRBD1 or TRBD2 (5 bases each). Germline-derived CDR1 and CDR2 are SGHRS and YFSETQ. Trimming removed 0 bases at V and 13 bases at J, with 17 bases between. The CDR3 is 14 residues long.

This chain uses TRBV10-1 with TRBJ2-3, with TRBD2 as a possible D gene (5 bases). The CDR3 is made up of 15 amino acids. V was shortened by 5 bases and J by 6 bases, with 18 bases between the two germline ends. Germline CDR1 and CDR2: WNHNN and SYGVQD (reference sequence). The CDR3 DNA follows: TGCGCCAGCAGTCGGCTAGCCCAGGCAGGTGATACGCAGTATTTT. It translates to CASSRLAQAGDTQYF.

This clonotype was recorded once. This chain links TRBV4-3 with TRBJ2-5; the D is unclear. Germline CDR1 reads LGHNA; CDR2 reads YSLEER. V was trimmed by 3 bases and J by 4 bases, leaving 9 bases between them. The CDR3 loop spans 13 amino acids. CDR3: CASSQFMRETQYF. The CDR3 DNA is TGCGCCAGCAGCCAGTTCATGAGAGAGACCCAGTACTTC.

This clonotype was found once. The chain links TRBV11-1 to TRBJ1-2; D is possibly TRBD1 (5 bases). CDR3 size: 20 residues. CDR1 SGHAT and CDR2 FQDESV come from the germline V gene (reference sequence). V dropped 0 bases and J dropped 8 bases, with 31 bases sitting between them. In nucleotides, the CDR3 is TGTGCCAGCAGCTTAGCCGGAGGAAGGAGAGGCAGGGAGGTTTTATTAGGCTACACCTTC. It specifies CASSLAGGRRGREVLLGYTF.

The rearrangement links TRBV28 to TRBJ2-1; 14 nucleotides line up with TRBD2. In germline, CDR1 is MDHEN, CDR2 SYDVKM. The CDR3 sequence is 16 residues long. The V and J ends lost 4 bases and 9 bases, in that order; junction bases with no gene match: 8. The DNA of the CDR3 is TGTGCCAGCAGTTCTCCGGGACTAGCGGGAGTGACTGAGCAGTTCTTC. Protein: CASSSPGLAGVTEQFF.

The CDR3 loop reads CASSSLPRQGGIADTQYF. CDR3 nucleotides: TGCGCCAGCAGCTCCCTCCCTAGACAGGGCGGGATCGCAGATACGCAGTATTTT. The V and J genes are TRBV5-1 and TRBJ2-3, with D tentatively TRBD1 (7 bases). In germline, CDR1 is SGHRS, CDR2 YFSETQ. The CDR3 spans 18 residues. V was clipped by 3 bases and J by 4 bases, with 24 bases between them.

This clonotype was observed a handful of times. V gene TRBV10-3 combines with J gene TRBJ1-1, with 8 bases identical to TRBD1. V was clipped by 7 bases and J by 0 bases; unmatched bases: 4. CDR3 size: 14 residues. CDR1 ENHRY and CDR2 SYGVKD come from the germline V gene. The chain's CDR3 is CAITRTGMNTEAFF. The CDR3 bases are TGTGCCATCACCCGGACAGGGATGAACACTGAAGCTTTCTTT.

This chain links TRBV19 with TRBJ1-5; D is uncertain. V shed 3 bases and J shed 4 bases, with 10 bases lying between them. Per the germline V gene, CDR1 is LNHDA and CDR2 is SQIVND (reference sequence). The CDR3 length is 14 residues. The CDR3 coding sequence is TGTGCCAGTAGTATGGAACGGGGAAATCAGCCCCAGCATTTT. Translating it yields CASSMERGNQPQHF.

The chain combines TRBV4-1 with TRBJ2-3; D unresolved. This CDR3 contains 13 residues. V lost 0 bases, J lost 4 bases, and 5 bases lay in between. Germline CDR1 reads MGHRA; CDR2 reads YSYEKL. CDR3 DNA sequence: TGCGCCAGCAGCCAAGAATGGGCAGATACGCAGTATTTT. Its protein is CASSQEWADTQYF.

This rearrangement joins TRBV20-1 to TRBJ2-3; the match to TRBD2 covers 7 bases. Germline CDR1 reads DFQATT; CDR2 reads SNEGSKA (reference sequence). V lost 0 bases to trimming and J lost 7 bases; unmatched junction nucleotides: 22. This CDR3 contains 19 residues. For the CDR3, the DNA is TGCAGTGCTAGAGATCGGCTAGCGGTCGAATTTGTCCAAGAAAATACGCAGTATTTT. It specifies CSARDRLAVEFVQENTQYF.

This clonotype was seen only a few times. The chain is built from TRBV6-5 and TRBJ1-6; D not resolved. The CDR3 runs to 12 residues. Germline CDR1 reads MNHEY; CDR2 reads SVGAGI. Trimming pared 1 base from V and 7 bases from J, leaving 2 bases between. DNA for the CDR3: TGTGCCAGCAGTTACTTGAATTCACCCCTCCACTTT. This codes for CASSYLNSPLHF.

V gene TRBV7-9 combines with J gene TRBJ1-4; D remains ambiguous. The CDR3 has 15 amino acids. CDR1 and CDR2 from the germline V gene are SEHNR and FQNEAQ (reference sequence). V was cut by 4 bases and J by 16 bases, with 25 bases left in between. The DNA for the CDR3 is TGTGCCAGCAGCTCCACCGGGAACCTGCTGGATGGTTGGTTTTTT. Protein product: CASSSTGNLLDGWFF.

This clonotype showed up just a few times. The rearrangement links TRBV7-9 to TRBJ2-5, with D hard to call. The CDR3 extends over 12 amino acids. Germline assignment: CDR1 SEHNR and CDR2 FQNEAQ (reference sequence). Trimming shortened V by 1 base and J by 12 bases, and 12 bases separated the two germline ends. CDR3 protein: CASSLGMHEKYF. In nucleotides, the CDR3 is TGTGCCAGCAGCTTAGGAATGCACGAGAAGTACTTC.

The table lists this clonotype with many counts. The gene calls are TRBV27 and TRBJ2-7, with D possibly being TRBD2 (5 bases). This CDR3 region has 14 residues. V shed 2 bases and J shed 0 bases, with 8 bases lying between them. The germline gives CDR1 MNHEY, CDR2 SMNVEV (reference sequence). CDR3 DNA sequence: TGTGCCAGCAGTTTAGGGCGGGTCTCCTACGAGCAGTACTTC. It codes for CASSLGRVSYEQYF.

This clonotype was detected a few times. This chain connects TRBV3-1 to TRBJ2-1; 9 bases are a match to TRBD2. With V trimmed by 3 bases and J by 1 base, 4 bases remained unmatched. Germline assignment: CDR1 LGHDT and CDR2 YNNKEL (reference sequence). CDR3 length equals 16 residues. This CDR3 reads CASSHGGGASYNEQFF. CDR3 DNA sequence: TGTGCCAGCAGCCACGGCGGGGGGGCTTCCTACAATGAGCAGTTCTTC.

The V gene is TRBV12-3 or TRBV12-4, the J gene TRBJ2-5, with D possibly matching TRBD1 (5 bases). The CDR3 covers 16 residues. The V end lost 0 bases, the J end lost 2 bases, and 13 bases lay between the germline ends. In DNA form, the CDR3 reads TGTGCCAGCAGTTTAGCGCAAGCAGGACAACAAGAGACCCAGTACTTC. It encodes CASSLAQAGQQETQYF.

This clonotype has only a few counts. The rearrangement links TRBV28 to TRBJ2-7; 15 bases map to TRBD2. V lost 5 bases to trimming and J lost 2 bases; unmatched junction nucleotides: 16. This CDR3 has 20 amino acids. Germline loops: CDR1 MDHEN, CDR2 SYDVKM. The CDR3 sequence: CASSLINTGLAGGRTYEQYF. The CDR3 DNA sequence: TGTGCCAGCAGTCTTATTAACACGGGACTAGCGGGAGGCCGTACCTACGAGCAGTACTTC.

This clonotype was seen only a few times. V and J are TRBV15 and TRBJ2-7; the match to TRBD2 covers 11 bases. V lost 9 bases and J lost 3; bases outside the gene matches: 4. Germline V gives CDR1 LNHNV, CDR2 YYDKDF (reference sequence). This CDR3 spans 13 amino acids. In DNA form, the CDR3 reads TGTGCCACTTCGACTAGCGGGATCTACGAGCAGTACTTC. Its protein product is CATSTSGIYEQYF.

V usage is TRBV5-4 and J usage is TRBJ2-3, with 10 bases matching TRBD1. The CDR3 totals 16 residues. Trimming took 3 bases from V and 4 from J; bases not matched to a gene: 8. The germline CDR1 and CDR2 sequences are SGHNT and YYREEE (reference sequence). CDR3 DNA: TGTGCCAGCAGCTCGCGGACAGGGGGGCGGTCAGATACGCAGTATTTT. It yields the protein CASSSRTGGRSDTQYF.

The chain combines TRBV7-2 with TRBJ2-5; D is possibly TRBD1 or TRBD2 (5 bases each). This CDR3 is 16 amino acids long. V lost 4 bases and J 1 base, leaving 16 bases between the germline ends. Per the germline V gene, CDR1 is SGHTA and CDR2 is FQGNSA. This chain's CDR3 is CASSSSAVGTQETQYF. CDR3 bases: TGTGCCAGCAGCTCGTCAGCCGTAGGGACCCAAGAGACCCAGTACTTC.

The CDR3 nucleotides are TGTGCCTGGAAGAGGACTAGCGGGAACTACGAGCAGTACTTC. Translating gives CAWKRTSGNYEQYF. The V and J genes are TRBV30 and TRBJ2-7; 12 nucleotides match TRBD2. CDR3 length equals 14 residues. Germline lookup yields CDR1 GTSNPN and CDR2 SVGIG (reference sequence). With V trimmed by 4 bases and J by 3 bases, 4 bases remained unmatched.

V is TRBV20-1 and J is TRBJ2-1; TRBD1 aligns across 10 bases. The CDR3 spans 17 residues. Trimming at V came to 3 bases and at J to 1 base, leaving 9 bases not matched to a gene. In germline, CDR1 is DFQATT, CDR2 SNEGSKA (reference sequence). The chain's CDR3 is CSARRGQGDLSYNEQFF. The CDR3 DNA sequence: TGCAGTGCTAGGCGCGGACAGGGGGATTTGTCCTACAATGAGCAGTTCTTC.

The CDR3 is CASSFQGVVTGELFF. CDR3 bases: TGTGCCAGCAGTTTTCAGGGGGTCGTCACCGGGGAGCTGTTTTTT. The V gene is TRBV12-3 or TRBV12-4, the J gene TRBJ2-2; 7 bases agree with TRBD1. This CDR3 region has 15 residues. V shed 3 bases, J shed 4 bases, and the junction held 5 bases outside the gene matches.

The genes are TRBV7-9 and TRBJ1-1; D remains ambiguous. Looked up from germline, CDR1 is SEHNR and CDR2 is FQNEAQ (reference sequence). This CDR3 has 12 amino acids. V was shortened by 3 bases and J by 5 bases, with 7 bases between the two germline ends. The CDR3 loop reads CASSFSSTEAFF. The CDR3 DNA sequence: TGTGCCAGCAGCTTCTCGAGTACTGAAGCTTTCTTT.

The chain employs TRBV15 and TRBJ2-5, with D possibly TRBD2 on 6 matching bases. V was trimmed by 3 bases and J by 5 bases, leaving 22 bases between them. Germline CDR1 is LNHNV and CDR2 is YYDKDF (reference sequence). The CDR3 runs to 17 residues. CDR3 nucleotide sequence: TGTGCCACCAGCAGGACTCAACACCCATCGGGGAGGGAGACCCAGTACTTC. This sequence encodes CATSRTQHPSGRETQYF.